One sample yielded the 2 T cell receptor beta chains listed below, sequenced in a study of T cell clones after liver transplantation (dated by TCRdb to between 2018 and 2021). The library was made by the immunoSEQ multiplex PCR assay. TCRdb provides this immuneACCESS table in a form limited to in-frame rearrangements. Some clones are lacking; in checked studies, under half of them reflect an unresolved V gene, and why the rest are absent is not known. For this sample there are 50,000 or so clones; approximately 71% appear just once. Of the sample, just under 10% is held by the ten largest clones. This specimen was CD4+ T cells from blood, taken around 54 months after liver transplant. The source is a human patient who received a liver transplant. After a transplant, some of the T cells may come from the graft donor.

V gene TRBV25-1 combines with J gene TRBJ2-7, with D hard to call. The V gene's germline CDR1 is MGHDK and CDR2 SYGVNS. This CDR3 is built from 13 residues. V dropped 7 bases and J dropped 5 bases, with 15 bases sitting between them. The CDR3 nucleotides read TGTGCCAGCAAGCCGAGGTTTTTGAACGAGCAGTACTTC. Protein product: CASKPRFLNEQYF.

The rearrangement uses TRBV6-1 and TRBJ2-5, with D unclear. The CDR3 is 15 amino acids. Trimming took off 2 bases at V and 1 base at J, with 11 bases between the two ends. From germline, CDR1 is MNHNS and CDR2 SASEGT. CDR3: CASSELPVVQETQYF. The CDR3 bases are TGTGCCAGCAGTGAATTGCCGGTAGTCCAAGAGACCCAGTACTTC.